Listed below are T cell receptor beta chains from one sample, sequenced in a study of cytomegalovirus exposure and HLA in healthy donors. Clones were read by immunoSEQ multiplex PCR, and TCRdb kept only the in-frame ones, dropping some. The table includes roughly 110,000 clones, roughly four fifths detected once. Sequenced sample: PBMCs. The receptors were gathered from a man aged 50 or older in good health and CMV-seronegative. Both conserved end residues are part of each CDR3. A D gene is named only where the DNA matches it firmly. A row's size may be missing; if present it is once, few, many or a size class.

j_call,clone_size,v_call,cdr3_length,d_call,cdr3_aa,cdr3_nt
TRBJ2-7,-,TRBV7-3,14,-,CASSLAGSSYEQYF,TGTGCCAGCAGCTTGGCAGGGTCATCCTACGAGCAGTACTTC
TRBJ1-2,few,TRBV10-3,14,-,CATGEEYARYGYTF,TGTGCCACCGGGGAGGAGTACGCTCGCTATGGCTACACCTTC
TRBJ2-2,-,TRBV5-4,17,TRBD2,CASSSPRGGSVGGELFF,TGTGCCAGCAGCTCACCCCGGGGGGGCTCTGTCGGCGGGGAGCTGTTTTTT
TRBJ2-5,-,TRBV7-9,14,TRBD2,CASSLGGGVETQYF,TGTGCCAGCAGCTTAGGCGGGGGGGTGGAGACCCAGTACTTC
TRBJ1-1,-,TRBV5-6,15,-,CASSLRTAMNTEAFF,TGTGCCAGCAGCCTTAGGACAGCAATGAACACTGAAGCTTTCTTT
TRBJ2-3,few,TRBV28,11,-,CASSPLDTQYF,TGTGCCAGCAGCCCGTTGGATACGCAGTATTTT
TRBJ2-2,-,TRBV19,15,TRBD1,CASRDRGKNTGELFF,TGTGCCAGTAGAGACAGGGGAAAGAACACCGGGGAGCTGTTTTTT
TRBJ1-4,-,TRBV7-8,18,-,CASSLRPEGVGSREKLFF,TGTGCCAGCAGCCTCCGTCCGGAGGGTGTCGGGTCAAGGGAAAAACTGTTTTTT
TRBJ1-2,-,TRBV28,13,-,CASSLGRNYGYTF,TGTGCCAGCAGTTTAGGCAGGAACTATGGCTACACCTTC
TRBJ2-2,few,TRBV12-5,14,TRBD1,CASAGQVMYGELFF,TGTGCTAGTGCGGGACAGGTGATGTACGGGGAGCTGTTTTTT
TRBJ1-1,-,TRBV10-3,13,-,CAISVVGDTEAFF,TGTGCCATCAGTGTGGTAGGGGACACTGAAGCTTTCTTT
TRBJ1-2,-,TRBV10-3,13,-,CAISTDPGDGYTF,TGTGCCATCAGTACCGACCCGGGGGATGGCTACACCTTC
TRBJ1-4,-,TRBV6-1,15,-,CASSEASTGSEKLFF,TGTGCCAGCAGTGAAGCGTCGACAGGATCCGAAAAACTGTTTTTT
TRBJ2-5,-,TRBV6-1,15,TRBD1,CASTPGQGYQETQYF,TGTGCCAGCACCCCGGGACAGGGGTACCAAGAGACCCAGTACTTC
TRBJ2-3,-,TRBV29-1,16,TRBD2,CSVVMRGGGSTDTQYF,TGCAGCGTGGTAATGCGGGGGGGCGGAAGCACAGATACGCAGTATTTT
TRBJ2-3,-,TRBV7-6,15,TRBD1,CARRDRVCSTDTQYF,TGTGCCAGACGTGACAGGGTATGTAGCACAGATACGCAGTATTTT
TRBJ2-3,-,TRBV18,14,TRBD1,CASSPSTGRDTQYF,TGTGCCAGCTCACCATCGACAGGGAGAGATACGCAGTATTTT
TRBJ1-1,few,TRBV5-1,13,TRBD1,CASGTGGDTEAFF,TGCGCCAGCGGGACAGGGGGCGACACTGAAGCTTTCTTT
TRBJ2-6,-,TRBV9,17,-,CASSVTHLGSGANVLTF,TGTGCCAGCAGCGTTACCCATCTCGGGTCTGGGGCCAACGTCCTGACTTTC
TRBJ1-5,-,TRBV7-6,13,-,CASSQGGEQPQHF,TGTGCCAGCAGCCAAGGGGGGGAGCAGCCCCAGCATTTT
TRBJ1-1,few,TRBV18,15,TRBD1,CASSPRTGLNTEAFF,TGTGCCAGCTCACCGCGGACAGGCCTGAACACTGAAGCTTTCTTT
TRBJ2-2,-,TRBV30,19,-,CAWSVYPGTYLANTGELFF,TGTGCCTGGAGTGTTTACCCCGGGACTTACCTCGCGAACACCGGGGAGCTGTTTTTT
TRBJ1-3,-,TRBV9,14,TRBD1,CASSPGQELNTIYF,TGTGCCAGCAGCCCCGGACAGGAACTAAACACCATATATTTT
TRBJ2-5,-,TRBV12-5,13,TRBD2,CASLAGAFETQYF,TGTGCTAGTTTAGCGGGAGCATTCGAGACCCAGTACTTC
TRBJ1-4,-,TRBV7-2,17,-,CASSLGTAGILNEKLFF,TGTGCCAGCAGCTTAGGGACTGCGGGAATATTAAATGAAAAACTGTTTTTT
TRBJ1-4,-,TRBV5-8,16,-,CASSPVTFSPNEKLFF,TGTGCCAGCAGCCCCGTGACATTCTCACCTAATGAAAAACTGTTTTTT
TRBJ1-3,-,TRBV6-5,14,-,CASRQDPEGNTIYF,TGTGCCAGCAGACAGGACCCGGAGGGAAACACCATATATTTT
TRBJ2-1,-,TRBV19,13,TRBD2,CASGGGTYNEQFF,TGTGCCAGCGGGGGGGGGACGTACAATGAGCAGTTCTTC
TRBJ2-3,-,TRBV27,17,TRBD2,CASSSLTSGLSTDTQYF,TGTGCCAGCAGTTCACTGACTAGCGGACTTAGCACAGATACGCAGTATTTT
TRBJ1-2,few,TRBV29-1,13,TRBD1,CSVDTQGAHGYTF,TGCAGCGTTGACACCCAGGGGGCACATGGCTACACCTTC
TRBJ2-1,-,TRBV4-1,19,TRBD2,CASSPRGLAVMSSYNEQFF,TGCGCCAGCAGCCCGCGGGGACTAGCGGTCATGAGCTCCTACAATGAGCAGTTCTTC
TRBJ2-5,-,TRBV9,15,TRBD1,CASSVVGQGGETQYF,TGTGCCAGCAGCGTAGTTGGACAGGGTGGGGAGACCCAGTACTTC
TRBJ1-1,-,TRBV19,13,-,CASTRGVNTEAFF,TGTGCCAGTACCCGGGGAGTTAACACTGAAGCTTTCTTT
TRBJ2-2,-,TRBV7-8,15,-,CASSLSFGFTGELFF,TGTGCCAGCAGCCTCTCATTCGGGTTTACCGGGGAGCTGTTTTTT
TRBJ2-2,once,TRBV30,15,TRBD2,CASMSGVANTGELFF,TGTGCCTCAATGAGCGGGGTCGCGAACACCGGGGAGCTGTTTTTT
TRBJ1-3,-,TRBV4-1,16,-,CASSLGGTSAGNTIYF,TGCGCCAGCAGCCTAGGAGGGACCTCGGCTGGAAACACCATATATTTT
TRBJ2-5,-,TRBV7-6,14,TRBD2,CASSASGGGETQYF,TGTGCCAGCAGCGCTAGCGGGGGAGGGGAGACCCAGTACTTC
TRBJ1-2,once,TRBV18,15,-,CASSDSTGFNYGYTF,TGTGCCAGCTCAGACAGTACAGGTTTTAACTATGGCTACACCTTC
TRBJ1-1,few,TRBV27,14,-,CASSTGMLNTEAFF,TGTGCCAGCAGTACGGGGATGTTGAACACTGAAGCTTTCTTT
TRBJ2-7,-,TRBV5-4,15,-,CASSLGTLASYEQYF,TGTGCCAGCAGCTTGGGGACATTGGCCTCCTACGAGCAGTACTTC
TRBJ1-2,few,TRBV5-1,12,-,CASSVFAGGYTF,TGCGCCAGCAGCGTCTTCGCAGGAGGCTACACCTTC
TRBJ2-6,-,TRBV6-4,14,-,CASSDWGGANVLTF,TGTGCCAGCAGTGACTGGGGCGGGGCCAACGTCCTGACTTTC
TRBJ2-3,few,TRBV9,15,TRBD1,CASSARQGNTDTQYF,TGTGCCAGCAGCGCTAGACAGGGGAACACAGATACGCAGTATTTT
TRBJ2-2,-,TRBV5-1,14,TRBD1,CASSGTANTGELFF,TGCGCCAGCAGCGGGACAGCGAACACCGGGGAGCTGTTTTTT
TRBJ1-3,-,TRBV5-1,16,-,CAGSLNRVGSGNTIYF,TGCGCCGGCAGCTTGAACAGGGTGGGCTCTGGAAACACCATATATTTT
TRBJ1-1,-,TRBV7-2,13,-,CASSSNGGAEAFF,TGTGCCAGCAGCTCTAATGGGGGCGCTGAAGCTTTCTTT
TRBJ2-5,-,TRBV4-3,14,TRBD1,CASSQDRGRETQYF,TGCGCCAGCAGCCAAGACAGGGGGCGGGAGACCCAGTACTTC
TRBJ1-1,-,TRBV10-1,13,-,CASSESRETEAFF,TGCGCCAGCAGTGAGTCGCGGGAGACTGAAGCTTTCTTT
TRBJ1-5,-,TRBV7-2,15,-,CASSPAPNGNQPQHF,TGTGCCAGCAGCCCCGCGCCAAACGGGAATCAGCCCCAGCATTTT
TRBJ2-7,once,TRBV5-1,14,-,CASQELPGIYEQYF,TGCGCCAGCCAGGAACTCCCCGGCATCTACGAGCAGTACTTC
TRBJ2-5,once,TRBV15,14,-,CATSSFPSEETQYF,TGTGCCACCAGCAGTTTTCCCTCCGAGGAGACCCAGTACTTC
TRBJ1-2,-,TRBV25-1,13,TRBD1,CASSGRDRDGYTF,TGTGCCAGCAGTGGCCGGGACAGGGACGGCTACACCTTC
TRBJ1-5,once,TRBV19,13,-,CASSISVDQPQHF,TGTGCCAGTAGTATCAGTGTCGATCAGCCCCAGCATTTT
TRBJ2-7,-,TRBV7-2,15,-,CASSWMGGPNYEQYF,TGTGCCAGCAGCTGGATGGGGGGACCTAACTACGAGCAGTACTTC
TRBJ1-6,-,TRBV11-2,16,TRBD1,CASSLELQGAGSPLHF,TGTGCCAGCAGCTTAGAGTTACAGGGGGCGGGTTCACCCCTCCACTTT
TRBJ1-4,once,TRBV28,15,-,CASSPGEVTNEKLFF,TGTGCCAGCAGTCCCGGGGAGGTTACTAATGAAAAACTGTTTTTT
TRBJ1-4,-,TRBV5-8,16,TRBD1,CASSFGQGSFNEKLFF,TGTGCCAGCAGCTTCGGACAGGGCTCTTTTAATGAAAAACTGTTTTTT
TRBJ2-7,-,TRBV6-5,13,TRBD1,CASSPGTGNEQYF,TGTGCCAGCAGTCCCGGGACAGGGAACGAGCAGTACTTC
TRBJ2-1,-,TRBV5-6,13,TRBD1,CAGRDRESNEQFF,TGTGCCGGCCGGGACAGGGAGTCCAATGAGCAGTTCTTC
TRBJ2-1,-,TRBV5-1,16,TRBD2,CASSSTSSGGADEQFF,TGCGCCAGCAGCTCCACTTCTAGCGGGGGGGCCGATGAGCAGTTCTTC